The present entry profiles one T cell receptor (beta chain) with its context. Study members were between about 18 and 95 years old and lived in fewer than 30 US regions. Cohort 3 recovery required two negative PCRs, clearance, or symptom resolution. In the original processing: Estimates of nucleated cell counts were drawn from the amplification of reference gene primers. Only in-frame clones appear in the TCRdb table, and some are missing; sequencing was by immunoSEQ multiplex PCR. D and trimming were read from the DNA, whereas the V and J calls and clone size are those reported in that table. The sample has more than 300,000 clones, over 80% seen once; the top ten hold approximately 5%. The data were taken from a study of blood T cell repertoires in COVID-19. The germline CDR1 and CDR2 sequences are KGHSH and LQKENI. J gave up 7 bases and V 0 bases, and 5 bases lay outside the gene matches. This CDR3 is built from 15 residues.

The chain recombines TRBV18 with TRBJ2-2; TRBD1 aligns across 7 bases. The source is a woman aged 50 to 60 who had recovered from COVID-19. The source material was PBMCs or T cells enriched from blood (not recorded which). CDR3 coding DNA: TGTGCCAGCTCACCACCGACAGGGATGGGCGGGGAGCTGTTTTTT. This sequence encodes CASSPPTGMGGELFF.